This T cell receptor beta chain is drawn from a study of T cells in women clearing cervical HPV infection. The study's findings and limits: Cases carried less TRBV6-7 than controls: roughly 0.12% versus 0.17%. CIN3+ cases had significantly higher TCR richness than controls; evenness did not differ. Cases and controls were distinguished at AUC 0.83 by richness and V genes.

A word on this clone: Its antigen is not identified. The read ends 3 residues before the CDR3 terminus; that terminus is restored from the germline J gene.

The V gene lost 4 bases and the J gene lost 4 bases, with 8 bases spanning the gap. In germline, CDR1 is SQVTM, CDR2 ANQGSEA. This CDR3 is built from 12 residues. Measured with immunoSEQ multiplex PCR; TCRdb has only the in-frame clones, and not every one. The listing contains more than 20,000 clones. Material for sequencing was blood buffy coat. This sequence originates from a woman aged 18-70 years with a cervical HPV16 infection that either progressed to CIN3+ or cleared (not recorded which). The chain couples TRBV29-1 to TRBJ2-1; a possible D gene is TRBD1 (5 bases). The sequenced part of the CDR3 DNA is TGCAGCGTTGTTCGACAGTACAATGAG. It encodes CSVVRQYNE. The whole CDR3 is CSVVRQYNEQFF.